These 10 T cell receptor beta chains share one sample of origin, sequenced in a study of control samples from healthy donors and cancer patients. Method: immunoSEQ multiplex PCR; TCRdb's copy keeps in-frame clones and lacks some. The repertoire has some 110,000 clones, roughly 80% of them found once; the top ten carry under 15%. Sequencing input: blood. The receptors stem from a woman between 45 and 65 years old in good health.

The chain combines TRBV7-2 with TRBJ2-5; D may match TRBD1 or TRBD2 (6 bases each). Germline V CDR1 and CDR2: SGHTA, FQGNSA. This CDR3 contains 14 residues. V lost 6 bases and J 1 base, leaving 12 bases between the germline ends. As DNA, the CDR3 is TGTGCCAGCAGACGGGGGCCCGGCCAAGAGACCCAGTACTTC. Its protein product is CASRRGPGQETQYF.

The chain recombines TRBV9 with TRBJ2-3; the D is unclear. Trimming cost V 0 bases and J 4 bases, with 3 bases left between them. Germline V gene sequence: CDR1 SGDLS, CDR2 YYNGEE. This CDR3 spans 12 amino acids. The CDR3 DNA follows: TGTGCCAGCAGCGTAGACGCAGATACGCAGTATTTT. Its protein product is CASSVDADTQYF.

A single count supports this clone. The gene calls are TRBV30 and TRBJ1-6, with TRBD1 matching 10 bases. There are 16 residues in the CDR3. Germline CDR1 is GTSNPN and CDR2 is SVGIG (reference sequence). V gave up 3 bases and J gave up 6 bases; unmatched junction bases: 8. The CDR3, as DNA: TGTGCCTGGAGCCAGGGACAGGGGTGGGGTAATTCACCCCTCCACTTT. Its translation is CAWSQGQGWGNSPLHF.

This chain joins TRBV9 and TRBJ2-1, with 8 bases identical to TRBD1. J gave up 7 bases and V 3 bases, and 9 bases lay outside the gene matches. Germline V gives CDR1 SGDLS, CDR2 YYNGEE. The CDR3 runs 15 residues. The CDR3 loop reads CASSARTGMWNEQFF. As DNA, the CDR3 is TGTGCCAGCAGCGCCCGGACAGGGATGTGGAATGAGCAGTTCTTC.

The gene calls are TRBV4-2 and TRBJ1-2; no clear D gene. This CDR3 comprises 15 residues. Trimming took 0 bases from V and 2 from J, leaving 10 bases between them. Per the germline V gene, CDR1 is LGHNA and CDR2 is YNFKEQ. For the CDR3, the DNA is TGTGCCAGCAGCCAAGACGTGGGTAAAAACTATGGCTACACCTTC. Protein: CASSQDVGKNYGYTF.

The chain links TRBV28 to TRBJ1-3; maybe TRBD1 (5 bases). Trimming pared 6 bases from V and 1 base from J, leaving 13 bases between. Germline CDR1 is MDHEN and CDR2 is SYDVKM. This CDR3 has 15 amino acids. The CDR3: CASRPYRLSGNTIYF. As DNA, the CDR3 is TGTGCCAGCAGACCGTACAGGTTATCTGGAAACACCATATATTTT.

The chain links TRBV19 to TRBJ1-4, with D possibly TRBD1 on 5 matching bases. The V and J ends lost 9 bases and 8 bases respectively, with 16 bases between them. Germline-derived CDR1 and CDR2 are LNHDA and SQIVND (reference sequence). The CDR3 has 13 amino acids. The DNA for the CDR3 is TGTGCCAGCAACTCGGGACGGCGCGAAAAACTGTTTTTT. Translating it yields CASNSGRREKLFF. Full variable domain (rest looked up from reference TRBV19 and TRBJ1-4): DGGITQSPKYLFRKEGQNVTLSCEQNLNHDAMYWYRQDPGQGLRLIYYSQIVNDFQKGDIAEGYSVSREKKESFPLTVTSAQKNPTAFYLCASNSGRREKLFFGSGTQLSVL.

J is TRBJ2-1 and V is TRBV2, with TRBD2 matching over 14 bases. CDR1 SNHLY and CDR2 FYNNEI come from the germline V gene. CDR3 length equals 15 residues. The V segment lost 6 bases and the J segment 3 bases; nucleotides outside the gene matches: 1. The CDR3 DNA sequence: TGTGCCAGCAGCGGGACTAGCGGGGGCTACAATGAGCAGTTCTTC. Translation: CASSGTSGGYNEQFF.

The V and J genes are TRBV7-9 and TRBJ1-4; D possibly corresponds to TRBD1 (5 bases). V was cut by 3 bases and J by 5 bases, with 13 bases left in between. The germline gives CDR1 SEHNR, CDR2 FQNEAQ (reference sequence). CDR3 length: 15 amino acids. The DNA for the CDR3 is TGTGCCAGCAGCTTCAACAGTGGGGGGAATGAAAAACTGTTTTTT. It is translated as CASSFNSGGNEKLFF.

The V and J genes are TRBV6-5 and TRBJ2-3; D is unclear. From germline, CDR1 is MNHEY and CDR2 SVGAGI. This CDR3 comprises 13 residues. Trimming shortened V by 5 bases and J by 3 bases, and 9 bases separated the two germline ends. In DNA form, the CDR3 reads TGTGCCAGCAGTATAACCGGGACAGATACGCAGTATTTT. Protein product: CASSITGTDTQYF.